This paragraph covers one TCR beta chain sequence. This sample is part of a study of blood T cell repertoires in COVID-19. Study at large: COVID-19 samples from acute and convalescent phases originated in the United States, Italy and Spain. The analysed material was cDNA or gDNA that came from T cells, B-cell-depleted T cells, or PBMCs.

The V and J ends lost 3 bases and 6 bases respectively, with 9 bases between them. The CDR3 length is 13 residues. Germline-derived CDR1 and CDR2 are SGHVS and FNYEAQ. In the study's own analysis: Estimated nucleated cell counts came from reference gene primer amplification. Some clones are missing from TCRdb's copy, which holds only in-frame ones; the method was immunoSEQ multiplex PCR. V and J calls and clone size are given by that table; D and trimming were obtained from the DNA. Here the sample spans roughly 120,000 clones, 80% to 90% being singletons. This clonotype was obtained from a woman aged 45-65 years with acute or convalescent COVID-19. Sample: peripheral blood. V and J are TRBV7-6 and TRBJ1-5; D might be TRBD1 (5 bases). Written as DNA, the CDR3 is TGTGCCAGCAGCTTCGGAGGGGTTCAGCCCCAGCATTTT. Amino acids: CASSFGGVQPQHF.